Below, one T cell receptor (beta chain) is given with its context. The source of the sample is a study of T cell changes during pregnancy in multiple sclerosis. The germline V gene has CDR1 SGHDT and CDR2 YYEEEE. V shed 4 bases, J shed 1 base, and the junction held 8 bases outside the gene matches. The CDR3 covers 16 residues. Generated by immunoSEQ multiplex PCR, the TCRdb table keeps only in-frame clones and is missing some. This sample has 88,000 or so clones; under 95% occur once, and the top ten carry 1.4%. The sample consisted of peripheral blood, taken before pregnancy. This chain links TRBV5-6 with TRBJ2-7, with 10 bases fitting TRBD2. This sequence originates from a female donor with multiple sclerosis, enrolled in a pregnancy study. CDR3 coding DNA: TGTGCCAGCAGCGATACCGGGACTAGCGAATCCTACGAGCAGTACTTC. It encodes CASSDTGTSESYEQYF.